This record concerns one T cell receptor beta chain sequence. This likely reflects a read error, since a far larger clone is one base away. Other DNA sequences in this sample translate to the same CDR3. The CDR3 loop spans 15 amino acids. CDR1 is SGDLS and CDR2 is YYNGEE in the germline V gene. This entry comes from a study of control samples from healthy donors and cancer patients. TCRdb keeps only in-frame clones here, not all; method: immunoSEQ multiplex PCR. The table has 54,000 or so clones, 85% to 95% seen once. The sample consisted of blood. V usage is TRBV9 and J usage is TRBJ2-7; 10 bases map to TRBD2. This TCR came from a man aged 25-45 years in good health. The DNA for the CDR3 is TGCGCCAGCAGCGGGGGGGCGGACCGGACTGAGGGGCAGTACTTC. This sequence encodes CASSGGADRTEGQYF. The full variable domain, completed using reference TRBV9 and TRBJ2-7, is DSGVTQTPKHLITATGQRVTLRCSPRSGDLSVYWYQQSLDQGLQFLIQYYNGEERAKGNILERFSAQQFPDLHSELNLSSLELGDSALYFCASSGGADRTEGQYFGPGTRLTVT.